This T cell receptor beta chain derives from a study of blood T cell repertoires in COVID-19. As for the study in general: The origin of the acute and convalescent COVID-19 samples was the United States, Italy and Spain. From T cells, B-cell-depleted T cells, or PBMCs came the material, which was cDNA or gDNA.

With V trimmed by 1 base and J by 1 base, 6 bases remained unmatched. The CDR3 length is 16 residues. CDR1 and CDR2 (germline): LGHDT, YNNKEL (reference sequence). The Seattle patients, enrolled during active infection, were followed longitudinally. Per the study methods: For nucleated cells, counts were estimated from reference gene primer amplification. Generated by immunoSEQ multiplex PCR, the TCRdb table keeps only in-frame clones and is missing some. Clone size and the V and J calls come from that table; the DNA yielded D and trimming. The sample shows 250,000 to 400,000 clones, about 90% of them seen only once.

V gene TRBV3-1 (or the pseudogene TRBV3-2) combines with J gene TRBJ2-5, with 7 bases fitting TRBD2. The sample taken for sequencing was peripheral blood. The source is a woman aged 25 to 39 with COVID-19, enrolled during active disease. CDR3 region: CASSQVGGGTQETQYF. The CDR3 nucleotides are TGTGCCAGCAGCCAAGTTGGGGGGGGAACCCAAGAGACCCAGTACTTC.